This T cell receptor (beta chain) appears in the sequencing data of a study of cytomegalovirus exposure and HLA in healthy donors. The V and J ends lost 1 base and 5 bases, in that order; junction bases with no gene match: 7. The CDR3 has 16 residues. CDR1 is MNHNS and CDR2 is SASEGT in the germline V gene. As for the donors, each was a healthy bone marrow donor. It was with 60 Vbeta and 13 Jbeta primers that the PCR ran. Methods used by the authors: Roughly 10 million shared chains were among approximately 80 million unique TCR beta chains counted in a later analysis. Measured with immunoSEQ multiplex PCR; TCRdb has only the in-frame clones, and not every one. The V and J calls and clone size were taken over from that table, and D and trimming were inferred from the DNA. The sample carries about 70,000 clones, less than 70% recorded once. On this clone itself: Its antigen is as yet unknown.

Whole-study findings and limits: A later analysis linked a missense variant in DCLRE1C to the trimming of TCR beta V and J genes.

The TCR sequence derives from a man under 40 in good health and CMV-seronegative. The genes are TRBV6-1 and TRBJ2-2; 7 positions agree with TRBD2. The sequenced material came from PBMCs. For the CDR3, the DNA is TGTGCCAGCAGTGAAGTCGGCGGGGGAGATACCGGGGAGCTGTTTTTT. Translating gives CASSEVGGGDTGELFF.